This TCR beta chain was documented in a study of blood T cell repertoires in COVID-19. Turning to the study itself: T cells, B-cell-depleted T cells, or PBMCs supplied cDNA or gDNA.

In the original processing: Amplifying reference gene primers gave estimates of nucleated cell counts. TCRdb's table, derived via immunoSEQ multiplex PCR, lists solely in-frame clones and lacks some. Clone size and the V and J calls come from that table; the DNA yielded D and trimming. The data show about 270,000 clones, around 82% seen once. V was pared by 4 bases and J by 3 bases, with 10 bases between. The germline V gene encodes CDR1 SGHAT and CDR2 FQNNGV. The CDR3 totals 13 residues. This clone was observed a single time. The sample comprised peripheral blood. The source is a woman aged 18-35 years with acute or convalescent COVID-19. This sequence joins TRBV11-2 and TRBJ2-7; possibly TRBD1 for D (6 bases). The CDR3 coding sequence is TGTGCCAGCAGCTCGGACAGTTACTACGAGCAGTACTTC. It translates to CASSSDSYYEQYF.